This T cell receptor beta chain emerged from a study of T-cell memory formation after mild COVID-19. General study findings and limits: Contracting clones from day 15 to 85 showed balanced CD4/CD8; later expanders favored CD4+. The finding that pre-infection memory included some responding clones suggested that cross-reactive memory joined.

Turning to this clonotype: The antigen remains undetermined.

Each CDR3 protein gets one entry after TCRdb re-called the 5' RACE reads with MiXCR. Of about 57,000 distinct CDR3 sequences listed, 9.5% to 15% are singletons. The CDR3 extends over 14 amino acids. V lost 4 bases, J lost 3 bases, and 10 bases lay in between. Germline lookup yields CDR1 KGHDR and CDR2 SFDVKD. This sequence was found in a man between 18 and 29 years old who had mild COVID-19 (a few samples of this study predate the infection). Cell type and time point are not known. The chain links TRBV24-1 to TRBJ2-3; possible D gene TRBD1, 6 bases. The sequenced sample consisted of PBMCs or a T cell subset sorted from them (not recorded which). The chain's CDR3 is CATSDNRATDTQYF. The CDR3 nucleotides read TGTGCCACCAGTGACAACAGGGCGACAGATACGCAGTATTTT.